A single sample is the source of the 21 T cell receptor beta chains below, sequenced in a study of cytomegalovirus exposure and HLA in healthy donors. Researchers ran the PCR with 60 Vbeta and 13 Jbeta primers. Using immunoSEQ multiplex PCR, the repertoire was profiled, and TCRdb retains in-frame clones only, with some absent. The repertoire includes about 100,000 clones, 84% of them detected once, and roughly 1.2% sits in the top ten. Sequenced material: PBMCs. The receptors shown here come from a woman under 30 in good health and CMV-seronegative.

This sequence joins TRBV11-2 and TRBJ2-3; tentatively, D is TRBD1 (6 bases). The V and J ends lost 2 bases and 3 bases respectively, with 21 bases between them. The CDR3 contains 18 residues. Germline V gives CDR1 SGHAT, CDR2 FQNNGV. CDR3 coding DNA: TGTGCCAGCAGCTTAAACACCGGGACACTAACTGTAACAGATACGCAGTATTTT. Translation: CASSLNTGTLTVTDTQYF.

This clone occurred a few times. This chain uses TRBV5-4 with TRBJ2-7, with 9 bases that match TRBD1. The CDR3 runs to 16 residues. Germline assignment: CDR1 SGHNT and CDR2 YYREEE (reference sequence). Trimming removed 4 bases from V and 6 bases from J; junction bases left unmatched: 14. CDR3 nucleotide sequence: TGTGCCAGCAGCCCCTTCCCGCCTGACAGGGGGTTCGAGCAGTACTTC. Translation gives CASSPFPPDRGFEQYF.

The chain employs TRBV21-1 and TRBJ2-7; the table names TRBD2, a call not compared with the DNA. TRBV21-1 is designated a pseudogene. The CDR3 has 14 residues. DNA for the CDR3: TGTGCCAGCAGCAAAGTTACGGGAACTCGGGAGCAGTACTTC. Protein product: CASSKVTGTREQYF.

The V gene is TRBV7-8, the J gene TRBJ2-7, with 11 bases lining up with TRBD1. CDR3 length: 16 amino acids. The V segment lost 1 base and the J segment 3 bases; nucleotides outside the gene matches: 5. Germline V lookup: CDR1 SGHVS, CDR2 FQNEAQ. CDR3 nucleotide sequence: TGTGCCAGCAGCTTAGGGACAGGGGGCGTACTCTACGAGCAGTACTTC. The encoded protein is CASSLGTGGVLYEQYF.

The gene calls are TRBV28 and TRBJ1-1; D call uncertain. Germline V lookup: CDR1 MDHEN, CDR2 SYDVKM. Trimming took off 3 bases at V and 6 bases at J, with 8 bases between the two ends. The CDR3 loop spans 12 amino acids. The CDR3 region has the DNA TGTGCCAGCAGTTTTCAAGAGGCTGAAGCTTTCTTT. Translated, it gives CASSFQEAEAFF.

The chain is built from TRBV6-1 and TRBJ2-5, with D perhaps TRBD1 (6 bases). Trimming took off 1 base at V and 1 base at J, with 16 bases between the two ends. The CDR3 spans 17 residues. CDR1 and CDR2 from the germline V gene are MNHNS and SASEGT. The CDR3 nucleotides read TGTGCCAGCAGTGAAGGTATCCTACAGGGCCTCCAAGAGACCCAGTACTTC. It is translated as CASSEGILQGLQETQYF.

This clone was picked up a small number of times. The chain carries TRBV4-3 and TRBJ2-6; D gene unclear. V shed 1 base and J shed 0 bases, with 10 bases lying between them. Germline V gives CDR1 LGHNA, CDR2 YSLEER. The CDR3 totals 17 residues. The CDR3, as DNA: TGCGCCAGCAGCCAAGTTCCAGGCACCTCTGGGGCCAACGTCCTGACTTTC. It specifies CASSQVPGTSGANVLTF.

The chain links TRBV7-9 to TRBJ1-2, with TRBD1 as a possible D gene (6 bases). The CDR3 has 16 amino acids. Per germline, CDR1 SEHNR and CDR2 FQNEAQ (reference sequence). Trimming removed 1 base at V and 4 bases at J, with 16 bases between. CDR3 in amino acids: CASSLDIPDSRYGYTF. The CDR3 coding sequence is TGTGCCAGCAGCTTAGATATTCCGGACAGCCGCTATGGCTACACCTTC.

The chain employs TRBV9 and TRBJ2-2; 8 bases are a match to TRBD1. V shed 0 bases and J 7 bases; nucleotides not matched to a gene: 5. Germline-derived CDR1 and CDR2 are SGDLS and YYNGEE. This CDR3 region has 15 residues. CDR3: CASSVEQGAYGELFF. The CDR3, as DNA: TGTGCCAGCAGCGTAGAGCAGGGGGCTTACGGGGAGCTGTTTTTT.

The rearrangement joins TRBV27 to TRBJ2-7; D is unresolved. Trimming took 5 bases from V and 2 from J, leaving 13 bases between them. Looked up from germline, CDR1 is MNHEY and CDR2 is SMNVEV (reference sequence). This CDR3 spans 14 amino acids. The CDR3 DNA follows: TGTGCCAGCAGTCCCCCGACACTCCCCTACGAGCAGTACTTC. It specifies CASSPPTLPYEQYF.

The chain employs TRBV4-1 and TRBJ1-5; TRBD1 agrees at 8 bases. Germline CDR1 reads MGHRA; CDR2 reads YSYEKL. This CDR3 comprises 17 residues. V lost 0 bases and J lost 2; bases outside the gene matches: 6. The DNA for the CDR3 is TGCGCCAGCAGCCAAGATGAGGACAGGGCGGGCAATCAGCCCCAGCATTTT. Translating gives CASSQDEDRAGNQPQHF.

In DNA, the CDR3 is TGTGCCTGGAGTCCCGCCACCCTCTTCGGAGGTAACTATGGCTACACCTTC. It translates to CAWSPATLFGGNYGYTF. The chain employs TRBV30 and TRBJ1-2; D is undetermined. CDR1 and CDR2 (germline): GTSNPN, SVGIG (reference sequence). Trimming took 2 bases from V and 1 from J, leaving 20 bases between them. This CDR3 spans 17 amino acids.

The CDR3 sequence: CASSGTGGNIQYF. For the CDR3, the DNA is TGTGCCAGCAGCGGGACAGGGGGGAACATTCAGTACTTC. The chain joins TRBV2 to TRBJ2-4; the match to TRBD1 covers 11 bases. With V trimmed by 6 bases and J by 7 bases, 2 bases remained unmatched. The germline gives CDR1 SNHLY, CDR2 FYNNEI. The CDR3 totals 13 residues.

The chain has TRBV6-1 and TRBJ1-4; the D gene is possibly TRBD1 (6 bases). Germline lookup yields CDR1 MNHNS and CDR2 SASEGT. V was pared by 3 bases and J by 6 bases, with 17 bases between. CDR3 size: 16 residues. CDR3 in DNA: TGTGCCAGCAGTGAGTTTAGGGGGGGCGTTTATGAAAAACTGTTTTTT. This encodes CASSEFRGGVYEKLFF.

This chain connects TRBV18 to TRBJ1-2; D may be TRBD1 (6 bases). Germline V gene data show CDR1 as KGHSH and CDR2 as LQKENI. V was pared by 6 bases and J by 10 bases, with 18 bases between. The CDR3 length is 13 residues. CDR3 DNA sequence: TGTGCCAGCTCCGGTGGGCGACAGGCGGACTACACCTTC. Its protein product is CASSGGRQADYTF.

Note on this clone: At one boundary the junction diverges from the germline segment, which might be a read error. The chain links TRBV7-9 to TRBJ2-1; 8 bases fit TRBD2. This CDR3 is built from 14 residues. CDR1 and CDR2 from the germline V gene are SEHNR and FQNEAQ (reference sequence). The CDR3 DNA follows: TGTTCCAGCAGCTTCGGGGGGGCTTACAATGAGCAGTTCTTC. It specifies CSSSFGGAYNEQFF.

V and J are TRBV4-3 and TRBJ1-2; D is possibly TRBD1 (6 bases). The V end lost 1 base, the J end lost 5 bases, and 14 bases lay between the germline ends. The CDR3 runs 15 residues. Germline assignment: CDR1 LGHNA and CDR2 YSLEER. In nucleotides, the CDR3 is TGCGCCAGCAGCCAAGGTGCAGGGGAGGGTTATGGCTACACCTTC. This gives the protein CASSQGAGEGYGYTF.

V is TRBV6-5 and J is TRBJ1-6; a weak D match, TRBD1 (6 bases). The V end lost 1 base, the J end lost 6 bases, and 13 bases lay between the germline ends. Germline CDR1 and CDR2: MNHEY and SVGAGI. The CDR3 is made up of 16 amino acids. DNA for the CDR3: TGTGCCAGCAGTTACTGGAGTCAGGGGAGTAATTCACCCCTCCACTTT. Protein product: CASSYWSQGSNSPLHF.

The chain carries TRBV5-1 and TRBJ2-5; D possibly corresponds to TRBD2 (6 bases). The J call may be in error: the DNA end matches TRBJ2-7 better. Germline values: CDR1 SGHRS, CDR2 YFSETQ. The CDR3 has 13 amino acids. The CDR3 sequence is CASSHGGSYEQYF. CDR3 in DNA: TGCGCCAGCAGTCATGGGGGGTCCTACGAGCAGTACTTC.

DNA for the CDR3: TGTGCCAGCAGACCGAGTGGCAGGGCATACGAGCAGTACTTC. It translates to CASRPSGRAYEQYF. The rearrangement joins TRBV28 to TRBJ2-7; D may be TRBD1 (5 bases). This CDR3 has 14 amino acids. Trimming removed 6 bases from V and 4 bases from J, with 16 bases in between. Germline lookup yields CDR1 MDHEN and CDR2 SYDVKM. The variable domain in full, with the rest retrieved from reference TRBV28 and TRBJ2-7, is DVKVTQSSRYLVKRTGEKVFLECVQDMDHENMFWYRQDPGLGLRLIYFSYDVKMKEKGDIPEGYSVSREKKERFSLILESASTNQTSMYLCASRPSGRAYEQYFGPGTRLTVT.

V gene TRBV25-1 combines with J gene TRBJ2-7; 8 nucleotides align to TRBD2. The CDR3 sequence is 16 residues long. V lost 3 bases and J lost 0; bases outside the gene matches: 7. Germline loops: CDR1 MGHDK, CDR2 SYGVNS. The CDR3 region is CASSEPGRGSSYEQYF. Written as DNA, the CDR3 is TGTGCCAGCAGTGAGCCCGGGAGGGGAAGCTCCTACGAGCAGTACTTC.